The subject of this entry is one T cell receptor beta chain. What it recognizes is unknown. Deletions cut 2 bases from V and 3 bases from J, with 13 bases between. Per the germline V gene, CDR1 is MDHEN and CDR2 is SYDVKM. The length of the CDR3 is 15 residues. The data belong to a study of cytomegalovirus exposure and HLA in healthy donors. In the PCR, 60 Vbeta and 13 Jbeta primers were used. Per the study methods: Roughly 11 million shared chains were among the approximately 80 million unique TCR beta chains that a later analysis counted. Some clones are missing from TCRdb's copy, which holds only in-frame ones; the method was immunoSEQ multiplex PCR. For V, J and clone size, that table is used; D and trimming come from the DNA. Altogether roughly 180,000 clones are present, about 77% being singletons, with the ten largest covering approximately 1.3%. Findings of the study overall: There were a few CMV-associated chains whose specificity for CMV antigens was confirmed in vitro. Using a false discovery rate of 0.05, a later analysis showed that some 16,000 TCR beta sequences were associated with HLA alleles.

This clonotype was obtained from a man younger than 40 in good health and CMV-seronegative. Sequences were obtained from PBMCs. The genes are TRBV28 and TRBJ1-2, with a weak D call TRBD1 (6 bases). The CDR3 here is CASSLAWSGDYGYTF. In DNA form, the CDR3 reads TGTGCCAGCAGTTTAGCATGGTCAGGGGACTATGGCTACACCTTC.